This is a list of T cell receptor beta chains from one sample in a study of long-term antiretroviral therapy in people with HIV. Using immunoSEQ multiplex PCR, the repertoire was profiled, and TCRdb retains in-frame clones only, with some absent. The repertoire holds about 22,000 clones, with about 88% as singletons. The sample here was unsorted PBMCs, taken 0.6 years after starting antiretroviral therapy. The receptors here all came from a man aged 55-75 years with HIV. The CDR3 runs from the conserved cysteine through the conserved F or W. D genes are given only for firm matches. Some rows mark clone size as missing; the rest say once, few, many or name a class of expanded clone.

TGTGCCAGCAGCACCAACCCGACAGGGGGCTATGGCTACACCTTC | CASSTNPTGGYGYTF | TRBV5-5 | TRBD1 | . | TRBJ1-2
TGCGCCAGCAGCTTGGCCAGCGGCCTTGAGGGCTACACCTTC | CASSLASGLEGYTF | TRBV5-1 | . | . | TRBJ1-2
TGTGCCAGCAGTCGGGACACGGGGGGACCCTACAATGAGCAGTTCTTC | CASSRDTGGPYNEQFF | TRBV5-5 | . | . | TRBJ2-1
TGTGCCAGCAGACAGACAGGGGGGGATTCACCCCTCCACTTT | CASRQTGGDSPLHF | TRBV25-1 | TRBD1 | few | TRBJ1-6
TGTGCCAGCAGTTTACAGGGTTTTGGACCCTTGGGCTACACCTTC | CASSLQGFGPLGYTF | TRBV27 | . | . | TRBJ1-2
TGCGCCAGCAGCTTGATGACCGGGACAGCAGAAGAGACCCAGTACTTC | CASSLMTGTAEETQYF | TRBV5-1 | TRBD1 | . | TRBJ2-5
TGTGCCAGCAGTTTATCGTGGGACCCCCGATTCGCCCCTGAAGCTTTCTTT | CASSLSWDPRFAPEAFF | TRBV27 | . | . | TRBJ1-1
TGTGCCATCAGTGTCGTTTTCGGACAGGGGGCGGCGAAATTTAGCTACACCTTC | CAISVVFGQGAAKFSYTF | TRBV10-3 | TRBD1 | . | TRBJ1-2
TGTGCCAGCAGTGCCCTCCTGGGGTCACCCCTCCACTTT | CASSALLGSPLHF | TRBV25-1 | . | few | TRBJ1-6
TGTGCCAGCTCACCAGGGACCGATGCTAACTATGGCTACACCTTC | CASSPGTDANYGYTF | TRBV18 | . | . | TRBJ1-2
TGTGCCAGCAGCTTGGGGGGGCAGAGGGAAAAACTGTTTTTT | CASSLGGQREKLFF | TRBV5-5 | . | once | TRBJ1-4
TGCGCCAGCAGCCGGGACTCCTACAATGAGCAGTTCTTC | CASSRDSYNEQFF | TRBV5-1 | . | . | TRBJ2-1
TGTGCCAGCAGTGTAAGGGGGCGCGGCTATGGCTACACCTTC | CASSVRGRGYGYTF | TRBV6-6 | TRBD1 | once | TRBJ1-2
TGTGCCAGCAGTTACACGCGGGACAATGAGCAGTTCTTC | CASSYTRDNEQFF | TRBV6-6 | . | . | TRBJ2-1
TGTGCCAGCAGCTTAAGGGGCGTTGACCAAGAGACCCAGTACTTC | CASSLRGVDQETQYF | TRBV11-2 | . | . | TRBJ2-5
TGTGCCTGGAGAAGGCTGGCAGACACAGATACGCAGTATTTT | CAWRRLADTDTQYF | TRBV30 | . | . | TRBJ2-3
TGCGCCAGCAGCCAAGAAACGGTCCCCTTGAATACGCAGTATTTT | CASSQETVPLNTQYF | TRBV4-3 | . | . | TRBJ2-3
TGTGCCAGCAGCTTAGTTTTCCGGGACGGTCTATATGGCTACACCTTC | CASSLVFRDGLYGYTF | TRBV7-9 | . | . | TRBJ1-2
TGTGCCAGCAGTTCCCTTTTGGAGCACACCATATATTTT | CASSSLLEHTIYF | TRBV6-5 | . | . | TRBJ1-3
TGTGCCAGCAGCGTTGGGTGGGGCCTGGGACAGGGGGCGGTCGAGCAGTACTTC | CASSVGWGLGQGAVEQYF | TRBV9 | TRBD1 | few | TRBJ2-7
TGTGCCACGGACACAGGGCAAAGCTCCTACAATGAGCAGTTCTTC | CATDTGQSSYNEQFF | TRBV15 | . | . | TRBJ2-1
TGTGCCAGCAGTGAATACTCGGTCGGACAGGGGCTGTCCTACGAGCAGTACTTC | CASSEYSVGQGLSYEQYF | TRBV2 | TRBD1 | . | TRBJ2-7
TGTGCCAGCAGGGGCCCTGACAGGGGATATGAGCAGTTCTTC | CASRGPDRGYEQFF | TRBV6-6 | TRBD1 | . | TRBJ2-1
TGTGCCAGCAGCGTGCAGCTATTTAACTATGGCTACACCTTC | CASSVQLFNYGYTF | TRBV9 | . | . | TRBJ1-2
TGTGCCAGCAGCTTCGAGGGCTTTAATCAGCCCCAGCATTTT | CASSFEGFNQPQHF | TRBV7-9 | . | large | TRBJ1-5
TGTGCCAGCAGTGTTGGACAGCCGTTCTCTGGAAACACCATATATTTT | CASSVGQPFSGNTIYF | TRBV2 | . | . | TRBJ1-3
TGTGCCAGCTCATATCAGGTAGGCCCGAGCTCCTACGAGCAGTACTTC | CASSYQVGPSSYEQYF | TRBV18 | . | . | TRBJ2-7
TGCGCCAGCAGCTTGGGGCCGTCTCAGGGGGATACCGGTGAAGCTTTCTTT | CASSLGPSQGDTGEAFF | TRBV5-1 | TRBD1 | . | TRBJ1-1
TGTGCCAGCAGCTCCCAGGCGGGGTATACGCAGTATTTT | CASSSQAGYTQYF | TRBV11-3 | . | few | TRBJ2-3
TGCGCCAGCAGCCTACCCCGCGGGGGTGGGTCAGATACGCAGTATTTT | CASSLPRGGGSDTQYF | TRBV5-1 | TRBD2 | . | TRBJ2-3
TGTGCCATCAGGGGCCCGGGACAGGGGGACGACGAGCAGTACTTC | CAIRGPGQGDDEQYF | TRBV10-3 | TRBD1 | . | TRBJ2-7
TGCAGCGTTGTCGGGGGGACTACCTACGAGCAGTACTTC | CSVVGGTTYEQYF | TRBV29-1 | TRBD2 | . | TRBJ2-7
TGCAGCGTTGATCGGAGGGGAGGGTATGGCTACACCTTC | CSVDRRGGYGYTF | TRBV29-1 | . | once | TRBJ1-2
TGTGCCAGCAGCAGGTCAACTAATGAAAAACTGTTTTTT | CASSRSTNEKLFF | TRBV5-4 | . | once | TRBJ1-4
TGTGCCAGCAGCCGGTGGGCAGGGGACGAGCAGTACTTC | CASSRWAGDEQYF | TRBV5-6 | . | . | TRBJ2-7
TGTGCTAGCAGCTTAGGAGGACGGAACTCTGGAAACACCATATATTTT | CASSLGGRNSGNTIYF | TRBV7-7 | . | . | TRBJ1-3
TGTGCCAGCAGCTTAGCCAGCTATAACACCACTGCAACTAATGAAAAACTGTTTTTT | CASSLASYNTTATNEKLFF | TRBV7-9 | . | once | TRBJ1-4
TGTGCCAGCAGTCTAGCGGCTGCACCGTATACGCAGTATTTT | CASSLAAAPYTQYF | TRBV27 | TRBD2 | . | TRBJ2-3
TGCGCCAGTAACCCCCCCGCAGGAGTTCCCTACGAGCAGTACTTC | CASNPPAGVPYEQYF | TRBV10-1 | . | . | TRBJ2-7
TGCGCCAGCAGCTTGGCGGGGACCGATCAGCCCCAGCATTTT | CASSLAGTDQPQHF | TRBV5-1 | . | . | TRBJ1-5
TGTGCCAGCAGTTTCGTTAGCGGGAGGACCCAAGAGACCCAGTACTTC | CASSFVSGRTQETQYF | TRBV6-5 | TRBD2 | . | TRBJ2-5
TGTGCCAGCAGCCCTGGAGGGGGTAAGCCCCAGCATTTT | CASSPGGGKPQHF | TRBV7-9 | . | . | TRBJ1-5
TGTGCCAGCAGCGTAGACGTATGGACAGGACAGAAGAACACAGATACGCAGTATTTT | CASSVDVWTGQKNTDTQYF | TRBV9 | TRBD1 | once | TRBJ2-3
TGTGCCAGCAGCTCTAGCGGGGACCAAGGTACAGATACGCAGTATTTT | CASSSSGDQGTDTQYF | TRBV7-3 | TRBD2 | . | TRBJ2-3